The rows below give T cell receptor beta chains drawn from one sample of a study of blood T cell repertoires in COVID-19. Method: immunoSEQ multiplex PCR; TCRdb's copy keeps in-frame clones and lacks some. The sample has about 100,000 clones, approximately 86% seen once. Sequences were obtained from PBMCs or T cells enriched from blood (not recorded which). The receptors derive from a woman in her forties or fifties who had recovered from COVID-19. Each CDR3 is given with its conserved first and last residue. The D gene is left open where the match is weak.

j_gene: TRBJ1-5; v_gene: TRBV11-2; d_gene: NA; CDR3aa: CASSPDTSYQPQHF
j_gene: TRBJ1-2; v_gene: TRBV28; d_gene: NA; CDR3aa: CASSVPNNYGYTF
j_gene: TRBJ1-1; v_gene: TRBV7-8; d_gene: NA; CDR3aa: CASSLATGGTEAFF
j_gene: TRBJ2-2; v_gene: TRBV19; d_gene: NA; CDR3aa: CASLRTANTGELFF
j_gene: TRBJ2-5; v_gene: TRBV7-9; d_gene: TRBD2; CDR3aa: CASSRPGGAETQYF
j_gene: TRBJ2-3; v_gene: TRBV7-8; d_gene: NA; CDR3aa: CASSLLGTQYF
j_gene: TRBJ1-3; v_gene: TRBV24-1; d_gene: NA; CDR3aa: CATSDLADGGNTIYF
j_gene: TRBJ2-7; v_gene: TRBV28; d_gene: NA; CDR3aa: CASSLGLGSISYEQYF
j_gene: TRBJ2-1; v_gene: TRBV5-5; d_gene: TRBD1; CDR3aa: CASSVRPGQGVNEQFF
j_gene: TRBJ2-2; v_gene: TRBV7-3; d_gene: TRBD2; CDR3aa: CASSSTSGSGGELFF
j_gene: TRBJ1-3; v_gene: TRBV24-1; d_gene: TRBD1; CDR3aa: CATSDSRMTGSGNTIYF
j_gene: TRBJ2-6; v_gene: TRBV10-3; d_gene: NA; CDR3aa: CAISPGESGANVLTF
j_gene: TRBJ1-6; v_gene: TRBV5-6; d_gene: TRBD1; CDR3aa: CASSPGTGNSPLHF
j_gene: TRBJ2-5; v_gene: TRBV5-1; d_gene: NA; CDR3aa: CASSLPTGLSGETQYF
j_gene: TRBJ2-5; v_gene: TRBV21-1; d_gene: NA; CDR3aa: CASPQTSGEAGPAGTQYF
j_gene: TRBJ2-1; v_gene: TRBV6-4; d_gene: NA; CDR3aa: CASSEAGTGNEQFF
j_gene: TRBJ2-5; v_gene: TRBV27; d_gene: NA; CDR3aa: CASSLPTRLQTQYF
j_gene: TRBJ1-1; v_gene: TRBV4-1; d_gene: NA; CDR3aa: CASSQDLSSAFF
j_gene: TRBJ2-2; v_gene: TRBV19; d_gene: NA; CDR3aa: CATLPGYTGELFF
j_gene: TRBJ2-2; v_gene: TRBV28; d_gene: NA; CDR3aa: CASSLGRVTGELFF
j_gene: TRBJ1-1; v_gene: TRBV11-1; d_gene: TRBD1; CDR3aa: CASSLLQGAEAFF
j_gene: TRBJ2-6; v_gene: TRBV10-2; d_gene: NA; CDR3aa: CASSPSGANVLTF
j_gene: TRBJ1-4; v_gene: TRBV5-1; d_gene: TRBD1; CDR3aa: CASSRGTGPEKLFF
j_gene: TRBJ2-1; v_gene: TRBV19; d_gene: NA; CDR3aa: CASREDGGNEQFF
j_gene: TRBJ2-3; v_gene: TRBV11-3; d_gene: TRBD1; CDR3aa: CASSEGTGVSDTQYF
j_gene: TRBJ1-6; v_gene: TRBV6-6; d_gene: NA; CDR3aa: CASSRQMSSYNSPLHF
j_gene: TRBJ2-7; v_gene: TRBV5-4; d_gene: NA; CDR3aa: CASSLAGVDMGEQYF
j_gene: TRBJ2-5; v_gene: TRBV7-9; d_gene: NA; CDR3aa: CASSQWTAYQETQYF
j_gene: TRBJ2-7; v_gene: TRBV9; d_gene: NA; CDR3aa: CASSVSVNSYEQYF
j_gene: TRBJ2-7; v_gene: TRBV15; d_gene: NA; CDR3aa: CATSGGGGFREQYF
j_gene: TRBJ1-4; v_gene: TRBV7-9; d_gene: NA; CDR3aa: CASSLEGTPNEKLFF